A selection of T cell receptor beta chains follows, all from one sample in a study of cytomegalovirus exposure and HLA in healthy donors. Clones were read by immunoSEQ multiplex PCR, and TCRdb kept only the in-frame ones, dropping some. The sample includes about 150,000 clones, roughly three fifths of them seen just once. Sequencing used PBMCs. These receptors came from a woman aged 40 to 50 in good health and CMV-seronegative. Both conserved end residues are part of each CDR3. The D gene is left open where the match is weak. A row's size may be missing; if present it is once, few, many or a size class.

cdr3_aa | cdr3_nt | d_call | j_call | v_call | clone_size
CASTGRESEKLFF | TGTGCCAGCACAGGGAGGGAGAGTGAAAAACTGTTTTTT | - | TRBJ1-4 | TRBV9 | few
CASSVGLAGGGNEQFF | TGTGCCAGCAGCGTAGGACTAGCGGGGGGTGGGAATGAGCAGTTCTTC | TRBD2 | TRBJ2-1 | TRBV9 | -
CASSVDPNLSASPLHF | TGTGCCAGCAGCGTAGATCCTAATTTAAGTGCTTCACCCCTCCACTTT | - | TRBJ1-6 | TRBV9 | -
CASRPGDRVNYGYTF | TGTGCCAGCAGACCCGGGGACAGGGTAAACTATGGCTACACCTTC | TRBD1 | TRBJ1-2 | TRBV28 | -
CASSLAGRSYEQYF | TGTGCCAGCAGCTTGGCGGGTCGCTCCTACGAGCAGTACTTC | - | TRBJ2-7 | TRBV5-6 | -
CASSLLSGTGTGELFF | TGTGCCAGCAGTTTACTTTCCGGGACAGGTACCGGGGAGCTGTTTTTT | TRBD1 | TRBJ2-2 | TRBV27 | -
CASSRRQRNTEAFF | TGTGCCAGCAGCCGCCGACAGAGAAACACTGAAGCTTTCTTT | - | TRBJ1-1 | TRBV11-3 | once
CASGLVTGVAEAFF | TGTGCTAGTGGTTTGGTCACAGGGGTGGCTGAAGCTTTCTTT | TRBD1 | TRBJ1-1 | TRBV12-5 | -
CASSLIMNTEAFF | TGTGCCAGCAGCTTAATAATGAACACTGAAGCTTTCTTT | - | TRBJ1-1 | TRBV7-9 | once
CASSQDPSVNTEAFF | TGCGCCAGCAGCCAAGATCCCAGTGTGAACACTGAAGCTTTCTTT | - | TRBJ1-1 | TRBV4-3 | few
CASSPDRGNTEAFF | TGTGCCAGCTCACCAGACAGGGGAAACACTGAAGCTTTCTTT | TRBD1 | TRBJ1-1 | TRBV18 | few
CASSEYSGGGVTDTQYF | TGTGCCAGCAGTGAATATTCGGGCGGGGGAGTAACAGATACGCAGTATTTT | TRBD2 | TRBJ2-3 | TRBV6-1 | few
CASGRGGFPSYGYTF | TGTGCCAGCGGGAGAGGAGGGTTTCCCTCCTATGGCTACACCTTC | - | TRBJ1-2 | TRBV27 | once
CASRVLGGTEAFF | TGTGCAAGTCGCGTACTAGGGGGAACTGAAGCTTTCTTT | - | TRBJ1-1 | TRBV12-2 | once
CASPLGVGSYNEQFF | TGTGCCAGCCCCTTGGGAGTGGGCTCCTACAATGAGCAGTTCTTC | - | TRBJ2-1 | TRBV7-9 | -
CASSFREGLGTGELFF | TGTGCCAGCAGCTTCCGGGAGGGGCTGGGCACCGGGGAGCTGTTTTTT | TRBD2 | TRBJ2-2 | TRBV7-6 | -
CASSGQGGRWESTEAFF | TGTGCCAGCAGTGGGCAGGGAGGTCGGTGGGAGAGCACTGAAGCTTTCTTT | - | TRBJ1-1 | TRBV6-1 | -
CASSQDDRKQYF | TGCGCCAGCAGCCAGGATGACAGGAAGCAGTATTTT | - | TRBJ2-3 | TRBV4-1 | -
CASIPQGSAANEKLFF | TGTGCCAGTATTCCACAGGGGTCGGCCGCTAATGAAAAACTGTTTTTT | TRBD1 | TRBJ1-4 | TRBV19 | -
CASSRLAGGGYEQYF | TGTGCCAGCAGTCGACTCGCGGGGGGCGGTTACGAGCAGTACTTC | TRBD2 | TRBJ2-7 | TRBV6-4 | -
CASSRSGGSRAEAFF | TGTGCCAGCAGCCGCTCGGGGGGCTCCAGAGCTGAAGCTTTCTTT | - | TRBJ1-1 | TRBV6-5 | -
CASSQDYQYSNQPQHF | TGCGCCAGCAGCCAAGATTACCAGTATAGCAATCAGCCCCAGCATTTT | - | TRBJ1-5 | TRBV4-1 | -
CAISAGQGSGGTEAFF | TGTGCCATCAGTGCGGGACAGGGGAGCGGGGGCACTGAAGCTTTCTTT | TRBD1 | TRBJ1-1 | TRBV10-3 | few
CASRRAGNEKLFF | TGTGCCAGTCGCAGGGCGGGGAATGAAAAACTGTTTTTT | - | TRBJ1-4 | TRBV6-1 | -
CASRTRTGTDTQYF | TGCGCCAGCAGGACTAGAACGGGCACAGATACGCAGTATTTT | - | TRBJ2-3 | TRBV5-1 | many
CASGLAPTRSYNEQFF | TGTGCTAGTGGTTTGGCCCCTACGAGGTCCTACAATGAGCAGTTCTTC | - | TRBJ2-1 | TRBV12-5 | -
CASGLVGQDQPQHF | TGTGCTAGTGGTTTGGTGGGGCAGGATCAGCCCCAGCATTTT | - | TRBJ1-5 | TRBV12-5 | -
CAWSVGDRATEAFF | TGTGCCTGGAGTGTGGGGGACAGGGCCACTGAAGCTTTCTTT | TRBD1 | TRBJ1-1 | TRBV30 | -
CATGGGYTF | TGCGCCACCGGGGGTGGCTACACCTTC | - | TRBJ1-2 | TRBV10-1 | -
CASSSGQPSSPLHF | TGTGCCAGCAGTTCTGGACAGCCTAGTTCACCCCTCCACTTT | - | TRBJ1-6 | TRBV28 | -
CASSQSTQAREFTEAFF | TGCGCCAGCAGTCAATCCACGCAGGCGAGAGAGTTCACTGAAGCTTTCTTT | - | TRBJ1-1 | TRBV23-1 | once
CASTSQAPGGPSPLHF | TGCGCCAGCACGTCGCAGGCGCCAGGGGGTCCTTCACCCCTCCACTTT | TRBD1 | TRBJ1-6 | TRBV10-2 | -
CSVAPDSTFYGYTF | TGCAGCGTAGCCCCAGACAGCACTTTCTATGGCTACACCTTC | - | TRBJ1-2 | TRBV29-1 | few
CASSFPGDGYTF | TGCGCCAGCAGCTTCCCGGGGGATGGCTACACCTTC | - | TRBJ1-2 | TRBV5-1 | -
CASSPDTGITEAFF | TGTGCCAGCAGCCCAGATACAGGGATCACTGAAGCTTTCTTT | - | TRBJ1-1 | TRBV11-2 | -
CASSTGTRGEKLFF | TGTGCCAGTAGTACAGGGACAAGAGGTGAAAAACTGTTTTTT | - | TRBJ1-4 | TRBV19 | -
CASSLRADMNTEAFF | TGTGCCAGCAGCTTACGGGCGGACATGAACACTGAAGCTTTCTTT | - | TRBJ1-1 | TRBV7-2 | -
CASSELMNTEAFF | TGTGCCAGCAGCGAACTTATGAACACTGAAGCTTTCTTT | - | TRBJ1-1 | TRBV6-4 | -
CASSFGGGAKNIQYF | TGTGCCAGCAGCTTCGGGGGGGGAGCCAAAAACATTCAGTACTTC | TRBD2 | TRBJ2-4 | TRBV7-8 | -
CASSPGLYEQYF | TGTGCCAGCAGCCCGGGACTCTACGAGCAGTACTTC | - | TRBJ2-7 | TRBV2 | few
CASSPGLAGGQETQYF | TGTGCCAGCAGTCCGGGACTAGCGGGGGGGCAAGAGACCCAGTACTTC | TRBD2 | TRBJ2-5 | TRBV27 | -